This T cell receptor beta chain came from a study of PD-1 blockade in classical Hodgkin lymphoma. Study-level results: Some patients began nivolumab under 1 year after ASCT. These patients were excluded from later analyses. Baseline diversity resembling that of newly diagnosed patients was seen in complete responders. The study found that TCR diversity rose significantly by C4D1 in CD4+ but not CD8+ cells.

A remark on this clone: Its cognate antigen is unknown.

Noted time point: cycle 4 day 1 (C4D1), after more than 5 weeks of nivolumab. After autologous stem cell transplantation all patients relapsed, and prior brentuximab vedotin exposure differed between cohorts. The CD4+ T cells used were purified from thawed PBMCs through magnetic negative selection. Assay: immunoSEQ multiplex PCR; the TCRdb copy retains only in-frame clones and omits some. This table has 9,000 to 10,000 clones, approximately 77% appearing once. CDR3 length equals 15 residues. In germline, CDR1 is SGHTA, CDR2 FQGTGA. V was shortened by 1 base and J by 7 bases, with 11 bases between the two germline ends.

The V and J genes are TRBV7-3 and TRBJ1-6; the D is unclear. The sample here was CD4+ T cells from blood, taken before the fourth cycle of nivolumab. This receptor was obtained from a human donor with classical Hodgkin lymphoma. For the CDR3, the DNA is TGTGCCAGCAGCTTAAACCCCCCGGGAAATTCACCCCTCCACTTT. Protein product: CASSLNPPGNSPLHF. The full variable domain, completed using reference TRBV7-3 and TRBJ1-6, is GAGVSQTPSNKVTEKGKYVELRCDPISGHTALYWYRQSLGQGPEFLIYFQGTGAADDSGLPNDRFFAVRPEGSVSTLKIQRTERGDSAVYLCASSLNPPGNSPLHFGNGTRLTVT.